Below are 21 T cell receptor beta chains sequenced from a single sample in a study of shared clonotypes between healthy human individuals. CD45RO negativity and positive selection for CCR7 defined naive CD8 cells, a population that excluded terminally differentiated effector memory CD45RA+ cells. Here immunoSEQ multiplex PCR was the method, and the copy in TCRdb shows in-frame clones only, minus some. This sample has fewer than 1 million clones, with roughly 96% found just once. The material sequenced was naive CD8+ T cells sorted from blood. The receptors originated from a man aged 25-40 years in good health.

The genes are TRBV5-5 and TRBJ2-3; TRBD2 matches 7 bases. V shed 2 bases, J shed 2 bases, and the junction held 11 bases outside the gene matches. This CDR3 has 17 residues. From germline, CDR1 is SGHKS and CDR2 YYEKEE (reference sequence). CDR3 amino acids: CASSFRRSGIDTDTQYF. The CDR3 DNA reads as TGTGCCAGCAGCTTTCGTCGGAGCGGGATAGACACAGATACGCAGTATTTT.

The rearrangement links TRBV28 to TRBJ2-7, with D tentatively TRBD1 or TRBD2 (6 bases each). Germline CDR1 MDHEN, CDR2 SYDVKM. The CDR3 is 13 amino acids. Trimming removed 5 bases from V and 1 base from J, with 9 bases in between. The CDR3 region is CASSRGGSYEQYF. In nucleotides, the CDR3 is TGTGCCAGCAGTCGAGGGGGGTCCTACGAGCAGTACTTC.

This CDR3 reads CASSLAGQGGEQYF. CDR3 bases: TGTGCCAGCAGCTTAGCAGGACAGGGAGGCGAGCAGTACTTC. This sequence joins TRBV7-9 and TRBJ2-7, with 8 bases fitting TRBD1. The trim removed 0 bases at V and 6 bases at J, leaving 4 bases unmatched. Germline CDR1 and CDR2: SEHNR and FQNEAQ (reference sequence). This CDR3 is built from 14 residues.

This rearrangement joins TRBV7-9 to TRBJ1-4; D unclear. The CDR3 sequence is 16 residues long. V lost 0 bases to trimming and J lost 7 bases, with 15 bases between them. Germline loops: CDR1 SEHNR, CDR2 FQNEAQ (reference sequence). The CDR3 DNA sequence: TGTGCCAGCAGCTTAGCGTCAGGCGGCGGAGGTGAAAAACTGTTTTTT. Translation gives CASSLASGGGGEKLFF.

V gene TRBV9 combines with J gene TRBJ2-1, with 10 bases lining up with TRBD2. There are 18 residues in the CDR3. V was pared by 0 bases and J by 3 bases, with 9 bases of the junction left unmatched. In germline, CDR1 is SGDLS, CDR2 YYNGEE. The CDR3 DNA reads TGTGCCAGCAGCGTAGACCTAGCGGGAGCCGTAAACTACAATGAGCAGTTCTTC. It yields the protein CASSVDLAGAVNYNEQFF.

A single count supports this clone. Additional DNA sequences in this sample encode the identical CDR3. J is TRBJ2-7 and V is TRBV27; D not certain. Trimming removed 2 bases from V and 0 bases from J, with 5 bases in between. CDR1 is MNHEY and CDR2 is SMNVEV in the germline V gene (reference sequence). This CDR3 has 13 residues. Here the CDR3 DNA reads TGTGCCAGCAGTTTAGCTAGCTCCTACGAGCAGTACTTC. It yields the protein CASSLASSYEQYF.

The chain is built from TRBV14 and TRBJ2-7; no firm D call. Germline lookup yields CDR1 SGHDN and CDR2 FVKESK. V lost 2 bases, J lost 3 bases, and 5 bases lay in between. CDR3 length: 12 amino acids. This CDR3 is CASSQRGYEQYF. CDR3 DNA sequence: TGTGCCAGCAGCCAACGTGGCTACGAGCAGTACTTC.

The chain carries TRBV10-2 and TRBJ2-1, with D unclear. Trimming cost V 2 bases and J 6 bases, with 11 bases left between them. The CDR3 extends over 14 amino acids. In germline, CDR1 is WSHSY, CDR2 SAAADI. The CDR3 bases are TGCGCCAGCAGTGAGGTAAAATGGGGCAATGAGCAGTTCTTC. Translating gives CASSEVKWGNEQFF.

V is TRBV6-6 and J is TRBJ1-5, with D unclear. CDR1 and CDR2 (germline): MNHNY, SVGAGI (reference sequence). Trimming took 3 bases from V and 0 from J, leaving 12 bases between them. This CDR3 contains 16 residues. DNA for the CDR3: TGTGCCAGCAGTTATTTGAATCCTCGTAGCAATCAGCCCCAGCATTTT. It translates to CASSYLNPRSNQPQHF.

This clone was observed a few times. The rearrangement links TRBV7-9 to TRBJ1-1; TRBD1 might be the D (6 bases). V was cut by 3 bases and J by 5 bases, with 13 bases left in between. The CDR3 sequence is 14 residues long. Germline V gene lookup returns CDR1 SEHNR and CDR2 FQNEAQ (reference sequence). The CDR3 reads CASSLDSRGTEAFF. The DNA of the CDR3 is TGTGCCAGCAGCTTGGACAGCCGGGGAACTGAAGCTTTCTTT.

This chain joins TRBV4-1 and TRBJ1-3, with D perhaps matching TRBD1 (5 bases). V lost 5 bases, J lost 4 bases, and 15 bases lay in between. The CDR3 spans 15 residues. CDR1 is MGHRA and CDR2 is YSYEKL in the germline V gene. The CDR3 DNA sequence: TGCGCCAGCAGCACGGACCGGGACGGAGGAAACACCATATATTTT. Amino acids: CASSTDRDGGNTIYF.

The J gene is TRBJ1-1, the V gene TRBV6-5; D is possibly TRBD1 (6 bases). This CDR3 spans 13 amino acids. Trimming shortened V by 8 bases and J by 3 bases, and 13 bases separated the two germline ends. Per the germline V gene, CDR1 is MNHEY and CDR2 is SVGAGI. CDR3 protein: CASGEGGDTEAFF. The CDR3 nucleotides read TGTGCCAGCGGTGAGGGGGGGGACACTGAAGCTTTCTTT.

V is TRBV27 and J is TRBJ1-1; 7 bases fit TRBD1. Unmatched junction bases numbered 1, after V lost 0 bases and J lost 6 bases. This CDR3 region has 13 residues. Per germline, CDR1 MNHEY and CDR2 SMNVEV (reference sequence). This CDR3 reads CASSLSGTAEAFF. The CDR3, as DNA: TGTGCCAGCAGTTTATCCGGGACAGCTGAAGCTTTCTTT.

This clone has a single count. V usage is TRBV29-1 and J usage is TRBJ1-2; D is unresolved. The CDR3 extends over 13 amino acids. Germline CDR1 and CDR2: SQVTM and ANQGSEA. V was trimmed by 2 bases and J by 4 bases, leaving 11 bases between them. This chain's CDR3 is CSVERGTFYGYTF. The CDR3 nucleotides are TGCAGCGTTGAACGGGGAACCTTCTATGGCTACACCTTC.

Of note for this clone: The sample holds other DNA sequences that translate to the same CDR3. V gene TRBV11-2 combines with J gene TRBJ2-3, with 7 bases fitting TRBD2. The J segment lost 1 base and the V segment lost 1 base, leaving 2 bases of the junction unmatched. The CDR3 is 15 amino acids. Germline CDR1 and CDR2: SGHAT and FQNNGV. Here the CDR3 DNA reads TGTGCCAGCAGCTTAGTGGCGGGAGGCACAGATACGCAGTATTTT. It translates to CASSLVAGGTDTQYF.

This chain links TRBV20-1 with TRBJ2-7; unclear D gene. There are 11 residues in the CDR3. The germline V gene has CDR1 DFQATT and CDR2 SNEGSKA (reference sequence). V lost 3 bases and J 6 bases, leaving 9 bases between the germline ends. The CDR3, as DNA: TGCAGTGCTAGGTTCGCGCGCGAGCAGTACTTC. It specifies CSARFAREQYF.

This clone was counted once. The chain uses TRBV9 and TRBJ2-5; 9 bases are shared with TRBD2. Per germline, CDR1 SGDLS and CDR2 YYNGEE. The length of the CDR3 is 15 residues. J was trimmed by 1 base and V by 4 bases; bases with no gene match: 5. CDR3 nucleotide sequence: TGTGCCAGCAGCTTCCTAGCGGGACTCCAAGAGACCCAGTACTTC. Amino acids: CASSFLAGLQETQYF. Looking up the rest from reference TRBV9 and TRBJ2-5 gives the full variable domain: DSGVTQTPKHLITATGQRVTLRCSPRSGDLSVYWYQQSLDQGLQFLIQYYNGEERAKGNILERFSAQQFPDLHSELNLSSLELGDSALYFCASSFLAGLQETQYFGPGTRLLVL.

The chain has TRBV30 and TRBJ2-1; a weak D match, TRBD2 (5 bases). The V end was cut by 0 bases, the J end by 13 bases, with 19 bases between. CDR1 and CDR2 from the germline V gene are GTSNPN and SVGIG (reference sequence). The CDR3 totals 14 residues. The CDR3 region is CAWSVLGGGSGQFF. The CDR3 nucleotides read TGTGCCTGGAGTGTACTAGGAGGAGGCTCTGGTCAGTTCTTC. Drawing the rest from reference TRBV30 and TRBJ2-1, the complete variable domain is SQTIHQWPATLVQPVGSPLSLECTVEGTSNPNLYWYRQAAGRGLQLLFYSVGIGQISSEVPQNLSASRPQDRQFILSSKKLLLSDSGFYLCAWSVLGGGSGQFFGPGTRLTVL.

The chain combines TRBV2 with TRBJ2-1, with D perhaps TRBD2 (7 bases). V was shortened by 4 bases and J by 3 bases, with 13 bases between the two germline ends. Per the germline V gene, CDR1 is SNHLY and CDR2 is FYNNEI. This CDR3 is 15 amino acids long. The DNA of the CDR3 is TGTGCCAGCAGTGTGGGGGCTAGCGGCTACAATGAGCAGTTCTTC. Translating gives CASSVGASGYNEQFF.

A remark on this clone: The sample holds other DNA sequences that translate to the same CDR3. The chain employs TRBV5-1 and TRBJ2-3; 9 positions match TRBD1. J lost 6 bases, V lost 4 bases, and 6 bases had no gene match. Germline CDR1 SGHRS, CDR2 YFSETQ. CDR3 length equals 14 residues. The CDR3 loop is CASSTGQGSDTQYF. CDR3 sequence (DNA): TGCGCCAGCAGCACCGGACAGGGGTCGGATACGCAGTATTTT.

This chain joins TRBV5-1 and TRBJ2-7, with D unclear. In germline, CDR1 is SGHRS, CDR2 YFSETQ. The V and J ends lost 2 bases and 2 bases respectively, with 17 bases between them. The length of the CDR3 is 16 residues. The CDR3 is CASSLGLVGIPYEQYF. The CDR3 DNA sequence: TGCGCCAGCAGCTTAGGGCTGGTCGGTATCCCCTACGAGCAGTACTTC.